The clone carrying this TCR beta chain was picked up one time. This sample is drawn from a study of blood T cell repertoires in COVID-19. About the research overall: Whether acute or convalescent, the COVID-19 samples came from the United States, Italy and Spain. PBMCs, B-cell-depleted T cells, or T cells were the source of the cDNA or gDNA that made up the material.

In the original analysis: By means of reference gene primer amplification, nucleated cell counts were estimated. Only in-frame clones appear in the TCRdb table, and some are missing; sequencing was by immunoSEQ multiplex PCR. The D gene and trimming were derived from the DNA, and the V and J assignments and clone size from that table. The data hold more than 140,000 clones, with around nine tenths observed a single time. This CDR3 is built from 13 residues. CDR1 and CDR2 from the germline V gene are SNHLY and FYNNEI. Trimming took off 11 bases at V and 0 bases at J, with 12 bases between the two ends.

What was sequenced was peripheral blood. The TCR sequence derives from a woman aged 60-70 years with acute or convalescent COVID-19. The gene calls are TRBV2 and TRBJ2-3, with TRBD1 as a possible D gene (5 bases). The CDR3 reads CARRWGSTDTQYF. The CDR3, as DNA: TGTGCCCGTAGGTGGGGCAGCACAGATACGCAGTATTTT.